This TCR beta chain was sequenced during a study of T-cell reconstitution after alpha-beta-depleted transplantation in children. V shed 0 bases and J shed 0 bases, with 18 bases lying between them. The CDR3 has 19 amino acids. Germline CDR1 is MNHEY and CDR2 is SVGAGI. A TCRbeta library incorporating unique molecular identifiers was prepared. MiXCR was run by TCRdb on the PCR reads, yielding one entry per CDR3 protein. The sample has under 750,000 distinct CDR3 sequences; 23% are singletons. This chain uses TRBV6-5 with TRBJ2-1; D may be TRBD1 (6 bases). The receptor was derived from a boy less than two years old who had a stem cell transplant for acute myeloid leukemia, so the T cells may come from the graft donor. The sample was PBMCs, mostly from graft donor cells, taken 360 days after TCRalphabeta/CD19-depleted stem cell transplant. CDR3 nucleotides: TGTGCCAGCAGTTACTCGACAGGTGAAGTTTCAAGCTCCTACAATGAGCAGTTCTTC. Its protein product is CASSYSTGEVSSSYNEQFF.